This TCR beta chain was obtained from a study of technical replicates of blood from a handful of donors (dated by TCRdb to the late 2010s). V lost 6 bases and J lost 1 base; the stretch between them is 16 bases long. Reading the germline V gene (reference sequence) gives CDR1 MNHNY and CDR2 SVGAGI. CDR3 length: 16 amino acids, cysteine to phenylalanine. Solely the CDR3 DNA is kept, with 48 bases framed from the first base. With regard to this clone: Its antigen specificity is not known. No base-level quality is on record; no much larger clone is a single base apart.

Library preparation employed the immunoSEQ multiplex PCR assay. The source is immuneACCESS, and TCRdb retained only in-frame sequences with V and J called. Part of the clones is not carried over; for the studies checked, unresolved V genes explain less than half of this, and the remainder is unexplained. In all, the sample holds 85,000 to 100,000 clones, and nearly 97% of those were seen once. The ten most abundant clones make up less than 0.25% of the sample. Sample: T cells isolated from PBMCs. Rearrangement joined TRBV6-6 to TRBJ1-5, with the identity of the D gene unclear. The clonotype comes from a human donor in good health. CDR3 protein: CASSATEGGSNQPQHF. The bases read TGTGCCAGCAGCGCCACTGAAGGAGGAAGCAATCAGCCCCAGCATTTT.